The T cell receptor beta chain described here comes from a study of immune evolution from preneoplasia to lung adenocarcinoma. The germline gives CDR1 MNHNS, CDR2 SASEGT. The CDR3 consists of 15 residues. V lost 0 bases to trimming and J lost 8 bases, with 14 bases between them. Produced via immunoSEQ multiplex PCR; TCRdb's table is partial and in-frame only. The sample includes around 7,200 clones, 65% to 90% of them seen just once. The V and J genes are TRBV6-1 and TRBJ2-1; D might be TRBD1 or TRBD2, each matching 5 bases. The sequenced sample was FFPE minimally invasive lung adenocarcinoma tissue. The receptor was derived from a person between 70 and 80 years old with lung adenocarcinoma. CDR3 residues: CASSEAGPGFDEQFF. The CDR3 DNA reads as TGTGCCAGCAGTGAAGCGGGACCCGGTTTCGATGAGCAGTTCTTC.